This T cell receptor beta chain is drawn from a study of cytotoxic CD8 clonotypes in ibrutinib-treated CLL. Study at large: Collecting the response samples happened after a median approximately 11 months of treatment, with a range of 6 to 36.

Study outcomes and limitations: Baseline levels were approached again at progression, after clonality had risen at ibrutinib response.

Comments on this clone: Its specificity is unknown.

Sequencing was performed with immunoSEQ multiplex PCR; in TCRdb, only in-frame clones are kept and a portion is missing. This table has 40,000 or so clones, approximately 48% appearing once. This receptor was identified in a human donor with chronic lymphocytic leukemia. The material sequenced was PBMCs, taken before ibrutinib treatment.

The CDR3 DNA follows: TGCGCCAGCAGCTTGGGACTAGCGGGGGGGCCGAGGAATGAGCAGTTCTTC. Translating it yields CASSLGLAGGPRNEQFF. The gene calls are TRBV5-1 and TRBJ2-1; 14 nucleotides match TRBD2. The CDR3 runs 17 residues. The V segment lost 0 bases and the J segment 7 bases; nucleotides outside the gene matches: 6. Germline V gene sequence: CDR1 SGHRS, CDR2 YFSETQ.